This T cell receptor beta chain was captured by sequencing in a study of tumor and adjacent non-tumor tissue in lung cancer. Study-wide context: On average, productive TCRbeta reads reached a few million per sample. Overall study findings and caveats: TCR diversity was significantly greater in tumor than normal lung tissue. Top 100 clones took a larger repertoire share in normal lung.

The CDR3 length is 13 residues. The germline V gene encodes CDR1 SGHRS and CDR2 YFSETQ. V trimming: 4 bases; J trimming: 4 bases; junction bases outside the gene matches: 4. This clonotype has at least ten counts. The antigen is undetermined. A modified ARM-PCR protocol with three rounds of nested PCR amplified TCRbeta. TCRdb analysed the multiplex PCR reads with MiXCR anew, one entry per CDR3 protein. In the table there are 55,000 to 75,000 distinct CDR3 sequences, roughly three fifths of which are singletons. RNA was extracted from bulk tissue without any cell sorting. Donors were chemotherapy-naive, newly diagnosed lung cancer surgical patients in China, August–late 2014.

The TCR sequence derives from a man aged 50 to 59 with non-small cell lung cancer. This sequence joins TRBV5-1 and TRBJ1-2; 7 bases are shared with TRBD1. Input material: lung tumor tissue. Here the CDR3 reads CASSKGQTYGYTF. In nucleotides, the CDR3 is TGCGCCAGCAGCAAGGGACAGACCTATGGCTACACCTTC.